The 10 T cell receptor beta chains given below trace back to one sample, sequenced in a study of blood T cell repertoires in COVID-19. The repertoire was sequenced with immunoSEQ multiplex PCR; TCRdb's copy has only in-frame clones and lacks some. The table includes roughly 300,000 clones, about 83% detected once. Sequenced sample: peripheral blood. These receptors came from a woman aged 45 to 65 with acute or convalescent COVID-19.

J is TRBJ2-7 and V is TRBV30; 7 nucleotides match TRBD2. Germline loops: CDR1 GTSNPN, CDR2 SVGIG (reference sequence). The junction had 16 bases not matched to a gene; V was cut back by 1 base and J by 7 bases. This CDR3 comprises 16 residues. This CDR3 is CAWSAPGTVFGGEQYF. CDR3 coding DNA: TGTGCCTGGAGTGCACCCGGCACTGTTTTCGGGGGGGAGCAGTACTTC.

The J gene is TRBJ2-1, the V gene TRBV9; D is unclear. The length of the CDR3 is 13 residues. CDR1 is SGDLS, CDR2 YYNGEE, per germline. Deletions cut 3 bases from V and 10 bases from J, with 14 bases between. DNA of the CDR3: TGTGCCAGCAGCGACCCCCCCGACACCGAGCAGTTCTTC. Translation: CASSDPPDTEQFF.

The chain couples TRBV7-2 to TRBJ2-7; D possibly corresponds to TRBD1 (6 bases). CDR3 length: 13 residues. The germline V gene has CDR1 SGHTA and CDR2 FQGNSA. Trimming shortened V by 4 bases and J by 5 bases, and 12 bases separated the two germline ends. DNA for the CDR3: TGTGCCAGCAGCTCCCGCACAGGGAACGAGCAGTACTTC. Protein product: CASSSRTGNEQYF.

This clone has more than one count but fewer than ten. The CDR3 sequence is CASSRQGAGANVLTF. The CDR3 DNA reads TGTGCCAGCAGTCGACAGGGGGCCGGGGCCAACGTCCTGACTTTC. The V gene is TRBV28, the J gene TRBJ2-6; 10 bases map to TRBD1. Germline trimming cut 5 bases from V and 4 bases from J; bases unmatched to any gene: 2. CDR1 is MDHEN and CDR2 is SYDVKM in the germline V gene. This CDR3 contains 15 residues.

CDR3 protein: CATSRGGNRGYQPQHF. The CDR3 nucleotides read TGTGCCACCAGCAGAGGGGGGAACAGGGGGTATCAGCCCCAGCATTTT. The chain recombines TRBV15 with TRBJ1-5, with 8 bases aligning to TRBD1. Germline V gives CDR1 LNHNV, CDR2 YYDKDF (reference sequence). The V segment lost 1 base and the J segment 5 bases; nucleotides outside the gene matches: 7. The CDR3 length is 16 residues. The variable domain in full, with the rest retrieved from reference TRBV15 and TRBJ1-5, is DAMVIQNPRYQVTQFGKPVTLSCSQTLNHNVMYWYQQKSSQAPKLLFHYYDKDFNNEADTPDNFQSRRPNTSFCFLDIRSPGLGDTAMYLCATSRGGNRGYQPQHFGDGTRLSIL.

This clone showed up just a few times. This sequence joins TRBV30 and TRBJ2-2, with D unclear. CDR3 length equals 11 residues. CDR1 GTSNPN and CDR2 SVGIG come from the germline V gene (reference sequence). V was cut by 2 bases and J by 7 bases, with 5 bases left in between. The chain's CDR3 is CAWSYSGELFF. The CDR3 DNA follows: TGTGCCTGGAGTTACAGCGGGGAGCTGTTTTTT.

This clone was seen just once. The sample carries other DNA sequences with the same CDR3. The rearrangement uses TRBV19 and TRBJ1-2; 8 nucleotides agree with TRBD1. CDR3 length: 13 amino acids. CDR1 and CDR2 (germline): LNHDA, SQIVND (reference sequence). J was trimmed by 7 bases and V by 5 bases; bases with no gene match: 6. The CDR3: CASSPQGARGYTF. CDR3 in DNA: TGTGCCAGTAGTCCCCAGGGGGCGCGTGGCTACACCTTC.

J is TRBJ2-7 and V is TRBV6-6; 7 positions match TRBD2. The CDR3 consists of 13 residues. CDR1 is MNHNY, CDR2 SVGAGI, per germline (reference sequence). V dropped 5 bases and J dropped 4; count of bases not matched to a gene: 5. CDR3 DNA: TGTGCCAGCAGTCTAGCGGTGCGATACGAGCAGTACTTC. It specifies CASSLAVRYEQYF.

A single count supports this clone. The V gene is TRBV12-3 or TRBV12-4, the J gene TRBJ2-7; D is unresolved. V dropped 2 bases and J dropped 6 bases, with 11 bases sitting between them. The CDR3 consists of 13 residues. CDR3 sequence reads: CASSLWRLSEQYF. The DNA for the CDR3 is TGTGCCAGCAGTTTATGGCGGCTTAGCGAGCAGTACTTC.

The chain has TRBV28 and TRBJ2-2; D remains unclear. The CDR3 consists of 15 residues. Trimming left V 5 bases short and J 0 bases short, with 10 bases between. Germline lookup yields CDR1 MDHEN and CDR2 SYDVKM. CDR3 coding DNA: TGTGCCAGCAGTCCTAATCGGGCGAACACCGGGGAGCTGTTTTTT. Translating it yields CASSPNRANTGELFF.